One and the same sample provided the 20 T cell receptor beta chains below, sequenced in a study of cytomegalovirus exposure and HLA in healthy donors. The data were produced by immunoSEQ multiplex PCR, yet TCRdb's version contains in-frame clones alone and is incomplete. Among roughly 71,000 clones, about 95% were seen once, and the ten largest hold 0.5% to 0.75%. Sequences were obtained from PBMCs. These receptors were obtained from a young woman in good health and CMV-seronegative.

The V and J genes are TRBV30 and TRBJ1-2, with unresolved D. The CDR3 extends over 12 amino acids. V was pared by 3 bases and J by 3 bases, with 8 bases between. The V gene's germline CDR1 is GTSNPN and CDR2 SVGIG (reference sequence). The CDR3 sequence is CAWRPRDYGYTF. DNA for the CDR3: TGTGCCTGGAGGCCGAGGGACTATGGCTACACCTTC.

This clone turned up a few times. The chain couples TRBV30 to TRBJ1-6; the D is unclear. Germline CDR1 reads GTSNPN; CDR2 reads SVGIG (reference sequence). This CDR3 region has 13 residues. V dropped 1 base and J dropped 9 bases, with 10 bases sitting between them. The chain's CDR3 is CAWSGQAVSPLHF. The CDR3 DNA reads TGTGCCTGGAGTGGACAAGCAGTTTCACCCCTCCACTTT.

This chain links TRBV6-1 with TRBJ2-1; 8 nucleotides match TRBD1. Germline lookup yields CDR1 MNHNS and CDR2 SASEGT. This CDR3 contains 14 residues. The ends lost 11 bases at V and 3 bases at J; junction bases unmatched: 9. The CDR3 DNA reads TGTGCCGGCTCCCTAACAGGGGGCTACAATGAGCAGTTCTTC. The encoded protein is CAGSLTGGYNEQFF.

V usage is TRBV5-1 and J usage is TRBJ2-2; D uncertain. CDR3 length: 16 residues. Trimming cost V 0 bases and J 4 bases, with 13 bases left between them. CDR1 and CDR2 (germline): SGHRS, YFSETQ. The CDR3 DNA reads TGCGCCAGCAGCTTGGCGTTTTCTCCGGGCACCGGGGAGCTGTTTTTT. Translating gives CASSLAFSPGTGELFF.

The chain carries TRBV28 and TRBJ1-4; D unclear. V shed 7 bases and J shed 8 bases, with 23 bases lying between them. The CDR3 is 16 residues long. Germline assignment: CDR1 MDHEN and CDR2 SYDVKM. CDR3 sequence: CASTLTSGGLREKLFF. CDR3 DNA: TGTGCCAGCACTCTAACCAGCGGCGGGTTACGAGAAAAACTGTTTTTT.

The chain combines TRBV5-4 with TRBJ2-1; TRBD2 matches at 11 bases. V was pared by 4 bases and J by 2 bases, with 2 bases of the junction left unmatched. Germline lookup yields CDR1 SGHNT and CDR2 YYREEE (reference sequence). The CDR3 has 15 residues. CDR3 in DNA: TGTGCCAGCAGCGTGACTAGCGGGGCCTACAATGAGCAGTTCTTC. Translated, it gives CASSVTSGAYNEQFF. Drawing the rest from reference TRBV5-4 and TRBJ2-1, the complete variable domain is ETGVTQSPTHLIKTRGQQVTLRCSSQSGHNTVSWYQQALGQGPQFIFQYYREEENGRGNFPPRFSGLQFPNYSSELNVNALELDDSALYLCASSVTSGAYNEQFFGPGTRLTVL.

The rearrangement joins TRBV28 to TRBJ2-3; 14 bases map to TRBD2. CDR3 length: 18 amino acids. Germline V gene sequence: CDR1 MDHEN, CDR2 SYDVKM. Trimming cost V 1 base and J 5 bases; bases outside gene matches: 8. The DNA for the CDR3 is TGTGCCAGCAGTTTATCCGGGACTAGCGGGGGCGGTGTAGATACGCAGTATTTT. Translated: CASSLSGTSGGGVDTQYF.

This chain connects TRBV7-3 to TRBJ2-6; 8 nucleotides match TRBD2. Per germline, CDR1 SGHTA and CDR2 FQGTGA. This CDR3 is 16 amino acids long. V was clipped by 2 bases and J by 0 bases; unmatched bases: 0. The CDR3 spells CASSLRGGSGANVLTF. In DNA form, the CDR3 reads TGTGCCAGCAGCTTACGGGGGGGCTCTGGGGCCAACGTCCTGACTTTC. Looking up the rest from reference TRBV7-3 and TRBJ2-6 gives the full variable domain: GAGVSQTPSNKVTEKGKYVELRCDPISGHTALYWYRQSLGQGPEFLIYFQGTGAADDSGLPNDRFFAVRPEGSVSTLKIQRTERGDSAVYLCASSLRGGSGANVLTFGAGSRLTVL.

The chain employs TRBV9 and TRBJ1-2, with D unresolved. Germline-derived CDR1 and CDR2 are SGDLS and YYNGEE. The germline V and J ends were trimmed by 4 bases and 8 bases, with 12 bases remaining between them. The CDR3 spans 12 residues. The CDR3 DNA reads TGTGCCAGCAGCCCCAGCGGAGGCGGCTACACCTTC. Translated, it gives CASSPSGGGYTF. Full variable domain (outside the CDR3, taken from reference TRBV9 and TRBJ1-2): DSGVTQTPKHLITATGQRVTLRCSPRSGDLSVYWYQQSLDQGLQFLIQYYNGEERAKGNILERFSAQQFPDLHSELNLSSLELGDSALYFCASSPSGGGYTFGSGTRLTVV.

V gene TRBV2 combines with J gene TRBJ1-1, with D hard to call. CDR1 is SNHLY and CDR2 is FYNNEI in the germline V gene. Trimming removed 7 bases from V and 1 base from J, with 16 bases in between. The CDR3 totals 15 residues. The CDR3: CASTKVGSGNTEAFF. The CDR3 coding sequence is TGTGCCAGCACCAAGGTGGGGAGTGGGAACACTGAAGCTTTCTTT.

The V call is TRBV6-1, the J call TRBJ2-3, with D possibly being TRBD1 (6 bases). The V gene lost 4 bases and the J gene lost 2 bases, with 7 bases spanning the gap. This CDR3 comprises 13 residues. Germline CDR1 is MNHNS and CDR2 is SASEGT. Here the CDR3 reads CASSGGHTDTQYF. The CDR3 nucleotides read TGTGCCAGCAGTGGGGGGCACACAGATACGCAGTATTTT.

This chain joins TRBV5-4 and TRBJ1-1; no clear D gene. From germline, CDR1 is SGHNT and CDR2 YYREEE (reference sequence). Trimming shortened V by 3 bases and J by 5 bases, and 17 bases separated the two germline ends. This CDR3 region has 15 residues. The CDR3 bases are TGTGCCAGCAGCTCTAACCCAAAGTCGCCAACTGAAGCTTTCTTT. Its translation is CASSSNPKSPTEAFF.

The J gene is TRBJ2-1, the V gene TRBV5-5, with a tentative D call TRBD1 (5 bases). The CDR3 is made up of 14 amino acids. Looked up from germline, CDR1 is SGHKS and CDR2 is YYEKEE (reference sequence). V lost 4 bases and J lost 4, with 12 bases in between. The DNA of the CDR3 is TGTGCCAGCAGCCGGACAAGCTATTACAATGAGCAGTTCTTC. This sequence encodes CASSRTSYYNEQFF.

The chain links TRBV2 to TRBJ1-1, with a possible D match to TRBD1 (6 bases). Trimming took off 11 bases at V and 2 bases at J, with 15 bases between the two ends. The germline V gene has CDR1 SNHLY and CDR2 FYNNEI. This CDR3 is built from 13 residues. CDR3 nucleotides: TGTGCCTCGCGTCAGGGGCCAAACACTGAAGCTTTCTTT. Residues: CASRQGPNTEAFF.

This clone was recorded a few times. The V and J genes are TRBV2 and TRBJ2-1; 12 bases are shared with TRBD2. Germline assignment: CDR1 SNHLY and CDR2 FYNNEI. This CDR3 region has 16 residues. The J segment lost 5 bases and the V segment lost 5 bases, leaving 7 bases of the junction unmatched. The CDR3: CASSLPLAGGNNEQFF. The CDR3, as DNA: TGTGCCAGCAGTCTACCGCTAGCGGGGGGGAACAATGAGCAGTTCTTC.

V gene TRBV6-6 combines with J gene TRBJ1-5, with D unresolved. The CDR3 extends over 15 amino acids. Germline-derived CDR1 and CDR2 are MNHNY and SVGAGI (reference sequence). V was shortened by 5 bases and J by 6 bases, with 17 bases between the two germline ends. CDR3 nucleotides: TGTGCCAGCAGTGCACGGAGGCTCGGTTTTCAGCCCCAGCATTTT. Protein sequence: CASSARRLGFQPQHF.

The chain joins TRBV7-2 to TRBJ1-6, with D unclear. Between the trimmed V and J ends, which lost 5 bases and 9 bases, there was a span of 17 bases. CDR1 and CDR2 (germline): SGHTA, FQGNSA. The CDR3 totals 15 residues. The CDR3 loop reads CASSQPVEGSSPLHF. The CDR3 DNA is TGTGCCAGCAGCCAACCGGTCGAAGGGAGTTCACCCCTCCACTTT.

This chain uses TRBV5-4 with TRBJ2-5; 13 nucleotides align to TRBD2. Per germline, CDR1 SGHNT and CDR2 YYREEE (reference sequence). V was clipped by 3 bases and J by 4 bases; unmatched bases: 6. This CDR3 has 16 amino acids. The chain's CDR3 is CASSSSLAGGRETQYF. The DNA for the CDR3 is TGTGCCAGCAGCTCCTCACTAGCGGGGGGGCGAGAGACCCAGTACTTC.

DNA for the CDR3: TGTGCCAGCAGGGGGCTTGGGGAGGGGGTCAGAGAGACCCAGTACTTC. Translated, it gives CASRGLGEGVRETQYF. The V gene is TRBV27, the J gene TRBJ2-5, with a tentative D call TRBD2 (7 bases). Germline V lookup: CDR1 MNHEY, CDR2 SMNVEV (reference sequence). The CDR3 has 16 amino acids. The V and J ends lost 6 bases and 4 bases respectively, with 21 bases between them.

CDR3 DNA sequence: TGTGCCTGGAGCTTCTCCGGCGGCGAGACCCAGTACTTC. Protein product: CAWSFSGGETQYF. The gene calls are TRBV30 and TRBJ2-5; D ambiguous. Germline CDR1 is GTSNPN and CDR2 is SVGIG (reference sequence). This CDR3 contains 13 residues. The V and J ends lost 3 bases and 5 bases respectively, with 13 bases between them.